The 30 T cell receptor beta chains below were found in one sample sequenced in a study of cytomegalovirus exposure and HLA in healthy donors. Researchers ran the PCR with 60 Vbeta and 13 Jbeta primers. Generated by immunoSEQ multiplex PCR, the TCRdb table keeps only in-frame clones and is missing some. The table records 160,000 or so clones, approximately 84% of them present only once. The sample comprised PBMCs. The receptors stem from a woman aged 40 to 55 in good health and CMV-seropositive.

CDR3 coding DNA: TGTGCCAGCAGCTTGGCCCAGGAAATCTATGGCTACACCTTC. This codes for CASSLAQEIYGYTF. This chain uses TRBV5-4 with TRBJ1-2; D unresolved. The CDR3 has 14 amino acids. The V gene's germline CDR1 is SGHNT and CDR2 YYREEE (reference sequence). V shed 0 bases and J shed 4 bases, with 10 bases lying between them.

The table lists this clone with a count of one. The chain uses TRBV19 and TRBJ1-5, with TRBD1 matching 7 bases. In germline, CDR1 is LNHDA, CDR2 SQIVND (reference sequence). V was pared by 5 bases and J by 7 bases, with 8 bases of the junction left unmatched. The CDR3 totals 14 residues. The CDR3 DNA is TGTGCCAGTAGTCCCCGGACAGGTAGGCAGCCCCAGCATTTT. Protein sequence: CASSPRTGRQPQHF.

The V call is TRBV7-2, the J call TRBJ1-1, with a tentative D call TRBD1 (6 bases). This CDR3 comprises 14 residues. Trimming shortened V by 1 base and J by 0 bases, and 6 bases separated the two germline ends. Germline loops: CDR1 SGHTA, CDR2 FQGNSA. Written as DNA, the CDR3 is TGTGCCAGCAGCTTAGGGACAGTGAACACTGAAGCTTTCTTT. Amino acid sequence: CASSLGTVNTEAFF.

The CDR3 region is CASSFSGSGTEAFF. The CDR3 bases are TGTGCCAGCAGTTTTTCGGGGAGCGGCACTGAAGCTTTCTTT. The V gene is TRBV27, the J gene TRBJ1-1, with no clear D. Trimming stripped 3 bases from V and 4 bases from J, with 12 bases between. The germline V gene has CDR1 MNHEY and CDR2 SMNVEV (reference sequence). The CDR3 consists of 14 residues.

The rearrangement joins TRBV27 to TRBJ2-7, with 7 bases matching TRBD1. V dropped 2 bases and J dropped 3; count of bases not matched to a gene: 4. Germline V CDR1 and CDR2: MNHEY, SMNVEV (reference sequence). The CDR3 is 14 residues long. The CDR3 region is CASSLGTALYEQYF. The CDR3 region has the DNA TGTGCCAGCAGTTTAGGGACAGCCCTCTACGAGCAGTACTTC.

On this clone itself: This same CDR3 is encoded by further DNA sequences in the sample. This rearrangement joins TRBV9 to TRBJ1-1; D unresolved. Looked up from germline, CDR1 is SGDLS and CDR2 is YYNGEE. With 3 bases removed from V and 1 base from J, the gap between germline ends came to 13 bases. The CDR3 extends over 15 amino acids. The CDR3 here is CASSAETGWNTEAFF. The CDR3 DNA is TGTGCCAGCAGCGCCGAGACGGGGTGGAACACTGAAGCTTTCTTT.

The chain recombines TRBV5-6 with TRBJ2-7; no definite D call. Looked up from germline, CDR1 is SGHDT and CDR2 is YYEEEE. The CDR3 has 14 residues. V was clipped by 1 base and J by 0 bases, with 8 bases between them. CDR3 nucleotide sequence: TGTGCCAGCAGCTTGACACAGAGCTCCTACGAGCAGTACTTC. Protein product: CASSLTQSSYEQYF.

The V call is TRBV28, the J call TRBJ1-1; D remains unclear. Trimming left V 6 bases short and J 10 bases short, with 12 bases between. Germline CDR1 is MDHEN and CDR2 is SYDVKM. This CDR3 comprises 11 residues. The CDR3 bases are TGTGCCAGCAGCCGCGGGGTTGTAGCTTTCTTT. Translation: CASSRGVVAFF.

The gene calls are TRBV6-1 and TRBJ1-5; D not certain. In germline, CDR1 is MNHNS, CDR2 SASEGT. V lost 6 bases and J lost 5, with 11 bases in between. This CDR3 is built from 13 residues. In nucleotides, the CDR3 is TGTGCCAGCAGGGCAGTTGTCGATCAGCCCCAGCATTTT. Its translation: CASRAVVDQPQHF.

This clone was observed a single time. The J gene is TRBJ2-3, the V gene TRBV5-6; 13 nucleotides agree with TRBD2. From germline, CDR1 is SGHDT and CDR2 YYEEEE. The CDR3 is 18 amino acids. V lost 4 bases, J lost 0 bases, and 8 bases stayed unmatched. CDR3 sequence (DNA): TGTGCCAGCAGCCGGACCGGGACTAGCGGGACTAGCACAGATACGCAGTATTTT. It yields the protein CASSRTGTSGTSTDTQYF.

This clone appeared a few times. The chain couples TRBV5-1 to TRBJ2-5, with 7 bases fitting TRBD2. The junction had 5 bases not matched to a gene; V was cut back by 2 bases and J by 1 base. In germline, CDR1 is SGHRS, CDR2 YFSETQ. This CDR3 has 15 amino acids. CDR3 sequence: CASSFTSSGQETQYF. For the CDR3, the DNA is TGCGCCAGCAGCTTCACCTCTAGCGGCCAAGAGACCCAGTACTTC.

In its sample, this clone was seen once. The CDR3 spells CASSLAPQGASGNTIYF. In DNA, the CDR3 is TGTGCCAGCAGCTTAGCCCCCCAGGGGGCCTCTGGAAACACCATATATTTT. The chain links TRBV7-2 to TRBJ1-3; 8 positions match TRBD1. CDR3 size: 17 residues. Germline CDR1 and CDR2: SGHTA and FQGNSA. Losses at the gene ends were 0 bases for V and 0 bases for J; bases not matched to a gene: 4.

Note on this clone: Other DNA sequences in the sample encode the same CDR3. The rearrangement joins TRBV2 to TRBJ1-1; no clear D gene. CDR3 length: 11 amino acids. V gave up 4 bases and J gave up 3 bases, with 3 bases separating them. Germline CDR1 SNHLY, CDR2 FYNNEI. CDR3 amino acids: CASSAYTEAFF. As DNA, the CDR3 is TGTGCCAGCAGTGCCTACACTGAAGCTTTCTTT.

In DNA form, the CDR3 reads TGTGCCACCAGCAGAGATCCCGGGACAGCACAGTTCTTC. Residues: CATSRDPGTAQFF. V usage is TRBV15 and J usage is TRBJ2-1; 7 nucleotides match TRBD1. The V segment lost 0 bases and the J segment 13 bases; nucleotides outside the gene matches: 6. The length of the CDR3 is 13 residues. CDR1 and CDR2 from the germline V gene are LNHNV and YYDKDF (reference sequence).

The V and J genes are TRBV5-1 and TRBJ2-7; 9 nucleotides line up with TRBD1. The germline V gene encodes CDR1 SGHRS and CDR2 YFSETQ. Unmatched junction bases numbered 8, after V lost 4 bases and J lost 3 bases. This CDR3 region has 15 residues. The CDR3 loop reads CASSRRQGVHYEQYF. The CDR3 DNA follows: TGCGCCAGCAGCCGCCGACAGGGGGTCCACTACGAGCAGTACTTC.

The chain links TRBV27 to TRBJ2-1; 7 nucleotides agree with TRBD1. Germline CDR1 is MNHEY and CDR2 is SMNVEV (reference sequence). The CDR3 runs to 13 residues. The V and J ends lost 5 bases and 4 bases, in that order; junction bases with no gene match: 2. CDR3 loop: CASSQGQYNEQFF. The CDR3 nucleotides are TGTGCCAGCAGTCAGGGACAGTACAATGAGCAGTTCTTC.

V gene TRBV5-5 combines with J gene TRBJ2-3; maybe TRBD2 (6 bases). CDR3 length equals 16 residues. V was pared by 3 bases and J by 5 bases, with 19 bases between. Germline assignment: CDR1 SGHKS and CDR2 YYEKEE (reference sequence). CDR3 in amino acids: CASSSGDLGLVDTQYF. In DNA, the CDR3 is TGTGCCAGCAGCTCCGGGGACTTGGGGTTGGTAGATACGCAGTATTTT.

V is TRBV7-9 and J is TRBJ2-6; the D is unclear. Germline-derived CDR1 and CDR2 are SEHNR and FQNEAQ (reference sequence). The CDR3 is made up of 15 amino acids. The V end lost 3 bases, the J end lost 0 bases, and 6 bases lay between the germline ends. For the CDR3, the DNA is TGTGCCAGCAGCTTCGGGTACTCTGGGGCCAACGTCCTGACTTTC. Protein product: CASSFGYSGANVLTF.

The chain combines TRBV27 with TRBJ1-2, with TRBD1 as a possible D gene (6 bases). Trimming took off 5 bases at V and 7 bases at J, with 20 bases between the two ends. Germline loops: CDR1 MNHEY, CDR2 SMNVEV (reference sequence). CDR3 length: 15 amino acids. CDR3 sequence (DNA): TGTGCCAGCAGTACCAACAGGGCCCCGCGAGGTGGCTACACCTTC. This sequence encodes CASSTNRAPRGGYTF.

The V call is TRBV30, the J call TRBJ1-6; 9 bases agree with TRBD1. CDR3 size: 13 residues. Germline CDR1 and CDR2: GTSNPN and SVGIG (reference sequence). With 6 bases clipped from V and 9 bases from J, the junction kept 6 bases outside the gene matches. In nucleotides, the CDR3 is TGTGCCTGCCTTCGGGACAGGGTTTCACCCCTCCACTTT. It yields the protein CACLRDRVSPLHF. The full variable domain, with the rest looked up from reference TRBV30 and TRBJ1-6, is SQTIHQWPATLVQPVGSPLSLECTVEGTSNPNLYWYRQAAGRGLQLLFYSVGIGQISSEVPQNLSASRPQDRQFILSSKKLLLSDSGFYLCACLRDRVSPLHFGNGTRLTVT.

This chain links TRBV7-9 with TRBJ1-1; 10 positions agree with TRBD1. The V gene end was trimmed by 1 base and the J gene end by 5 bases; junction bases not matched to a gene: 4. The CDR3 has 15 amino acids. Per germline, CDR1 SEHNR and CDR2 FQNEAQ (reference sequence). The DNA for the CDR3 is TGTGCCAGCAGCTTAGTGACAGGGGGCTTAACTGAAGCTTTCTTT. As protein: CASSLVTGGLTEAFF.

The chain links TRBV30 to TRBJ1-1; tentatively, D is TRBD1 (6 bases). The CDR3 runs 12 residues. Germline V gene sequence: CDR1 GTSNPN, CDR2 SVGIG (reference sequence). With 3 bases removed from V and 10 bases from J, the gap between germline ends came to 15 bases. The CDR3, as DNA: TGTGCCTGGAGCACAGGGATTATTATAGCTTTCTTT. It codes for CAWSTGIIIAFF.

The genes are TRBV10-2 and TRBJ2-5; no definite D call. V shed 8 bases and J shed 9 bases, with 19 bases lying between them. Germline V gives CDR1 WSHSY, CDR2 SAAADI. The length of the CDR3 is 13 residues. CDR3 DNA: TGCGCCAGCCTCCACCCGAGGATCGGTTCCCAGTACTTC. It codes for CASLHPRIGSQYF.

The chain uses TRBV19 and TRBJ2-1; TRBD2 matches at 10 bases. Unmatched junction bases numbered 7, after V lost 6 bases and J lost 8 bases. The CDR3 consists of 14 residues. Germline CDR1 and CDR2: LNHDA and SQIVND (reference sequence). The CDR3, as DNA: TGTGCCAGTAGGCCAGCGGGGGGGCTCTATGAGCAGTTCTTC. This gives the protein CASRPAGGLYEQFF.

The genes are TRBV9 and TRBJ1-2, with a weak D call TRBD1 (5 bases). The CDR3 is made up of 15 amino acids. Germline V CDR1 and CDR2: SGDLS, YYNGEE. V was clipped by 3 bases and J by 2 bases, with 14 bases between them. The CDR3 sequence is CASSASGSHNYGYTF. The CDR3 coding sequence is TGTGCCAGCAGCGCTTCAGGGTCGCACAACTATGGCTACACCTTC.

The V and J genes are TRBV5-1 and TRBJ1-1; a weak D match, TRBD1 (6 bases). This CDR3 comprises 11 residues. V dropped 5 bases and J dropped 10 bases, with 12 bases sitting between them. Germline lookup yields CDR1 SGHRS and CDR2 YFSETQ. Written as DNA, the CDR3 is TGCGCCAGCAGGGCCGAGGGGGTAGCTTTCTTT. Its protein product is CASRAEGVAFF. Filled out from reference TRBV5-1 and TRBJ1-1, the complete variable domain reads KAGVTQTPRYLIKTRGQQVTLSCSPISGHRSVSWYQQTPGQGLQFLFEYFSETQRNKGNFPGRFSGRQFSNSRSEMNVSTLELGDSALYLCASRAEGVAFFGQGTRLTVV.

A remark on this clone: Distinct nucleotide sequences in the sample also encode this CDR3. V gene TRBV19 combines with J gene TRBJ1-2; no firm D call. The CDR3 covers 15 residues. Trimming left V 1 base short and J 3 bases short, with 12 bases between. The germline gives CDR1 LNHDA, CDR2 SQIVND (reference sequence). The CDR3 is CASSIVGLGHYGYTF. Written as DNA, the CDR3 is TGTGCCAGTAGTATAGTAGGACTCGGACACTATGGCTACACCTTC.

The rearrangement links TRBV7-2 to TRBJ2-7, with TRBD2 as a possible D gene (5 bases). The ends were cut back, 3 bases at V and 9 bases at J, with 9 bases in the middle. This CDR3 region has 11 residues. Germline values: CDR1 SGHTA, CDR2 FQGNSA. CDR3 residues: CASSFGLGQYF. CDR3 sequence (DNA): TGTGCCAGCAGCTTCGGACTTGGGCAGTACTTC. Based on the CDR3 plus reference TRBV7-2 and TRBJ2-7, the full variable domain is GAGVSQSPSNKVTEKGKDVELRCDPISGHTALYWYRQSLGQGLEFLIYFQGNSAPDKSGLPSDRFSAERTGGSVSTLTIQRTQQEDSAVYLCASSFGLGQYFGPGTRLTVT.

CDR3 region: CASSLTAGGVSGELFF. The CDR3, as DNA: TGTGCCAGCAGCTTAACGGCGGGGGGGGTCTCCGGGGAGCTGTTTTTT. The chain has TRBV7-6 and TRBJ2-2, with 9 bases fitting TRBD2. The V gene end was trimmed by 2 bases and the J gene end by 6 bases; junction bases not matched to a gene: 7. Per germline, CDR1 SGHVS and CDR2 FNYEAQ. The CDR3 sequence is 16 residues long.

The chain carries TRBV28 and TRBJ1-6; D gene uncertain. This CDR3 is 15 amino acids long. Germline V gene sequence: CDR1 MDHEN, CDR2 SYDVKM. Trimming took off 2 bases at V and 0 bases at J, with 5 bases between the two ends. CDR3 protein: CASSLESSYNSPLHF. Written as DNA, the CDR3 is TGTGCCAGCAGTTTAGAGAGCTCCTATAATTCACCCCTCCACTTT.